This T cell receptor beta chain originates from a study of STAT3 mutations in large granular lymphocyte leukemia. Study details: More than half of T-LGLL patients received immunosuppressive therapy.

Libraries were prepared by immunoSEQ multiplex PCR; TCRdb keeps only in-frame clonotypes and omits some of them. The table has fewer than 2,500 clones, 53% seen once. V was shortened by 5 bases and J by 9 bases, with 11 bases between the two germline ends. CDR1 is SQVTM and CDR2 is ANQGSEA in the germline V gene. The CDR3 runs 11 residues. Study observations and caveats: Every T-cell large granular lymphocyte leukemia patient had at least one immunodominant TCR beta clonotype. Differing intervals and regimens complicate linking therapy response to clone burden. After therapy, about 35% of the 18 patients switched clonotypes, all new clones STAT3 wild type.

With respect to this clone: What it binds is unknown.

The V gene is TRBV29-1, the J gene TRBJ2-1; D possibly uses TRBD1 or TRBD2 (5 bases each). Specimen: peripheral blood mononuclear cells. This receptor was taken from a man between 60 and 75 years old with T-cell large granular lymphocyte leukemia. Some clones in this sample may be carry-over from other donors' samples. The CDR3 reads CSVLGVREQFF. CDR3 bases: TGCAGCGTTCTGGGGGTCCGTGAGCAGTTCTTC.